One T cell receptor (beta chain) is described in this entry. Its cognate antigen is unknown. The CDR3 ends on some other residue instead of the conserved phenylalanine or tryptophan, so this is likely a read error. No DNA is shown, since the ends of the CDR3 on it are uncertain; the CDR3 is the one TCRdb lists. Graves' hyperthyroidism was deemed stable given no ophthalmopathy progression within 18 months. Each 10 ml fresh peripheral blood draw supplied the PBMCs. The data derive from a study of T cells in Graves' hyperthyroidism and ophthalmopathy. Germline V gene sequence: CDR1 SEHNR, CDR2 FQNEAQ (reference sequence). The CDR3 has 14 amino acids, counting both end residues. The source material, RNA transcripts, was used to amplify TCR beta CDR3 regions. HTBI primers drove first-round RT-PCR of the TCR CDR3. TCRdb called the multiplex PCR reads again in MiXCR, with one record for every CDR3 protein. This sample has just under 750,000 distinct CDR3 sequences, with over 35% found just once.

Study results and limitations: Ophthalmopathy was model-predicted a median about 6.7 months pre-onset. Stable hyperthyroidism was separated from ophthalmopathy by a model based on 13 V-J features.

Material: blood. V usage is TRBV7-9 and J usage is TRBJ2-7; the table's D call TRBD2 went unverified against the DNA. The receptor's source is a woman between 35 and 50 years old with Graves' hyperthyroidism. CDR3 amino acids: CASSLWAGLNTTAS.